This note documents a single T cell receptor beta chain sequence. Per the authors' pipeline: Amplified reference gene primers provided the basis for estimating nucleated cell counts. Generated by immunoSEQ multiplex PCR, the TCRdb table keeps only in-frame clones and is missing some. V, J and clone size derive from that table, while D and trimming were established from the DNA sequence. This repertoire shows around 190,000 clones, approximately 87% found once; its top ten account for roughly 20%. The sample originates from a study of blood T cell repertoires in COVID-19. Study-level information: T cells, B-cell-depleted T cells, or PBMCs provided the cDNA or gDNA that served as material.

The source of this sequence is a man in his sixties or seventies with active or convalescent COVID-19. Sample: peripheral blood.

The CDR3 DNA is TGTGCCAGCTCCCCGGGGGGGGCCTACTCTGAAGAGCAGTACTTC. Its translation is CASSPGGAYSEEQYF. J is TRBJ2-7 and V is TRBV9; TRBD2 agrees at 8 bases. This CDR3 region has 15 residues. With 7 bases clipped from V and 7 bases from J, the junction kept 16 bases outside the gene matches. Germline CDR1 is SGDLS and CDR2 is YYNGEE.